This T cell receptor beta chain was obtained from a study of radiation and T cells in renal cell carcinoma. Deletions cut 5 bases from V and 5 bases from J, with 9 bases between. CDR1 MNHEY and CDR2 SMNVEV come from the germline V gene (reference sequence). The CDR3 length is 13 residues. The table came from immunoSEQ multiplex PCR; TCRdb's copy has only in-frame clones and leaves some out. The sample has about 83,000 clones, less than 90% seen once. In regard to this clone: No antigen is known for it.

The time point denotes: blood 4 weeks post-SBRT, at nephrectomy. Described treatment: 15 Gy SBRT to primary tumor, nephrectomy 4 weeks later. Study-level points and caveats: Without pretreatment biopsies, baseline tumor clonotype presence was undetermined.

This chain links TRBV27 with TRBJ1-4; no reliable D call. Sequenced here: blood, sampled from a patient whose treatment included radiotherapy and nephrectomy. This TCR was sampled from an older woman with renal cell carcinoma. The DNA for the CDR3 is TGTGCCAGCAGTCTTTTGAACAATGAAAAACTGTTTTTT. It codes for CASSLLNNEKLFF.